Described below is a single TCR beta chain sequence and its context. Antigen: not known. The sample belongs to a study of T cell responses to AZD1222 COVID-19 vaccine. Whole-study findings and limits: Recipients of two AZD1222 doses showed rising Spike-specific TCR breadth and depth.

The method was immunoSEQ multiplex PCR; TCRdb's version includes in-frame clones alone and lacks a portion of them. Seen here are 120,000 or so clones, more than 80% observed once, and the top ten hold about 5.3%. This CDR3 is 14 amino acids long. Germline lookup yields CDR1 DFQATT and CDR2 SNEGSKA (reference sequence). V lost 3 bases, J lost 5 bases, and 17 bases lay in between. The receptor was derived from an adult in good health. The specimen comprised peripheral blood, sampled on day 0 of AZD1222 vaccination. This chain joins TRBV20-1 and TRBJ2-7; possibly TRBD1 or TRBD2 for D (5 bases each). The CDR3 spells CSASRRGRDHEQYF. As DNA, the CDR3 is TGCAGTGCTAGTCGTAGGGGAAGGGACCACGAGCAGTACTTC.